This T cell receptor beta chain appears in the sequencing data of a study of early T cells in non-severe SARS-CoV-2 infection. One entry per CDR3 protein, called by TCRdb with MiXCR from the 5' RACE reads. This table holds tens of thousands of distinct CDR3 sequences, approximately 10% found once. This clonotype was seen a handful of times. V lost 11 bases, J lost 6 bases, and 16 bases lay in between. CDR1 is SNHLY and CDR2 is FYNNEI in the germline V gene. The CDR3 contains 13 residues. This receptor was taken from an adult who was a healthcare worker with PCR-confirmed SARS-CoV-2 infection or an uninfected control (not recorded which). The rearrangement links TRBV2 to TRBJ2-2, with D possibly TRBD2 on 6 matching bases. Sample: whole blood. This CDR3 is CAGVRESAGELFF. The CDR3 bases are TGTGCCGGGGTACGGGAGAGTGCCGGGGAGCTGTTTTTT.